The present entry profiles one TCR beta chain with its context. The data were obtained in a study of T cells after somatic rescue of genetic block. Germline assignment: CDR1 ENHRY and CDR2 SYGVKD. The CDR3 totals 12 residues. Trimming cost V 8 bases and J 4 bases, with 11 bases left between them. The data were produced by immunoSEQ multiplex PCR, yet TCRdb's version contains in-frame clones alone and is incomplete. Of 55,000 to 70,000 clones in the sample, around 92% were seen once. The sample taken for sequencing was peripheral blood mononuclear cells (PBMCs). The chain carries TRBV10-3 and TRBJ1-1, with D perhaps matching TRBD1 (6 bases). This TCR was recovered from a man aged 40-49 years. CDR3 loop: CAIRVGGTEAFF. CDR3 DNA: TGTGCCATCCGAGTAGGGGGCACTGAAGCTTTCTTT.